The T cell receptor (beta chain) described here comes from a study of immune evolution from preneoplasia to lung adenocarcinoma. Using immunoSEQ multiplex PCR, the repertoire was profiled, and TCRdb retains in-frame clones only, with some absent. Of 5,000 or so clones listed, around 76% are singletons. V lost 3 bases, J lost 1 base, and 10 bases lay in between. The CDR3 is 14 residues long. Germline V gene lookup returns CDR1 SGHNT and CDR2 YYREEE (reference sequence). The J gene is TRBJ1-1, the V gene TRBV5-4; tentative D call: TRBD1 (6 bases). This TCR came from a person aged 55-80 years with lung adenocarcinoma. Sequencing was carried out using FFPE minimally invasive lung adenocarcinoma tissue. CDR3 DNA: TGTGCCAGCAGCTCTCCGGGACAGAACACTGAAGCTTTCTTT. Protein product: CASSSPGQNTEAFF. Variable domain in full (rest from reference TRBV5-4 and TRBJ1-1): ETGVTQSPTHLIKTRGQQVTLRCSSQSGHNTVSWYQQALGQGPQFIFQYYREEENGRGNFPPRFSGLQFPNYSSELNVNALELDDSALYLCASSSPGQNTEAFFGQGTRLTVV.